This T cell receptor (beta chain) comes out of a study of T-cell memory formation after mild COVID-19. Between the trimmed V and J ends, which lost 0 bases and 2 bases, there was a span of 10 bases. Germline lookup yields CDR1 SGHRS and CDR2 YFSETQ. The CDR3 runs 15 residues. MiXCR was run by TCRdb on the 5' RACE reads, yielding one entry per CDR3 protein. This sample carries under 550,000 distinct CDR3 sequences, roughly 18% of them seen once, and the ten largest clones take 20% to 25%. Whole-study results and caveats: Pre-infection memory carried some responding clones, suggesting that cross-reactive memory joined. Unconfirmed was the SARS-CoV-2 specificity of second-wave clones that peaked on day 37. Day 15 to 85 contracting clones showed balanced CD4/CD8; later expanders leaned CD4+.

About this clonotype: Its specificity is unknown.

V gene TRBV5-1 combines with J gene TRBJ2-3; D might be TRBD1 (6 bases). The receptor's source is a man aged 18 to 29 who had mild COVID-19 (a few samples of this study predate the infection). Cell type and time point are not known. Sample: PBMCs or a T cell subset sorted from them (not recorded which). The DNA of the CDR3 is TGCGCCAGCAGCTTGGAGACAGGCCACACAGATACGCAGTATTTT. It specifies CASSLETGHTDTQYF.